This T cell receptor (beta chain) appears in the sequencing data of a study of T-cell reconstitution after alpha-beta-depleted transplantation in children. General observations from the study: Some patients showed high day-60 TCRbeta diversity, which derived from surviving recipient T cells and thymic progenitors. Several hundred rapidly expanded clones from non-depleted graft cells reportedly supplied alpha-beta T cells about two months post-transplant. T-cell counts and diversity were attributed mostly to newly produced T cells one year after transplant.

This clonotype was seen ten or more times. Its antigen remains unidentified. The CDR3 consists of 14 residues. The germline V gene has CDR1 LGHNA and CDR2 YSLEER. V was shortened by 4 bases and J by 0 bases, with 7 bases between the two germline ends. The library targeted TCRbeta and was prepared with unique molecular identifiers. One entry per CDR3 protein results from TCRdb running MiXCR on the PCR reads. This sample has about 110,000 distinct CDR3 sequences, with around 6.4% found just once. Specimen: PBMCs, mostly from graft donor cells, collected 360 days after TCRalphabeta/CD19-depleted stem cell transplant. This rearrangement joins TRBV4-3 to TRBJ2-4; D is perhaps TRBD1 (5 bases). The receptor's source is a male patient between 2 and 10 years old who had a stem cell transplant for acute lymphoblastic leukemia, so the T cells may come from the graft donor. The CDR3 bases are TGCGCCAGCAGCCTCAGGGTAGCCAAAAACATTCAGTACTTC. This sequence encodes CASSLRVAKNIQYF.